This entry features one TCR beta chain sequence. The antigen is undetermined. The data were taken from a study of T cell responses to AZD1222 COVID-19 vaccine. General study points: Repertoire collection took place solely once the T cell response had peaked.

Method: immunoSEQ multiplex PCR; TCRdb's copy keeps in-frame clones and lacks some. The table shows over 110,000 clones, with about nine tenths occurring only once. CDR1 is MGHRA and CDR2 is YSYEKL in the germline V gene. CDR3 size: 17 residues. The J segment lost 9 bases and the V segment lost 0 bases, leaving 8 bases of the junction unmatched. This clonotype was sampled from an adult who received the AZD1222 COVID-19 vaccine. The sequencing used peripheral blood, collected 28 days after the second AZD1222 dose. The chain links TRBV4-1 to TRBJ2-2; the match to TRBD2 covers 12 bases. The CDR3 reads CASSQEPLAGGTWELFF. In DNA, the CDR3 is TGCGCCAGCAGCCAAGAACCCCTAGCGGGGGGGACGTGGGAGCTGTTTTTT.